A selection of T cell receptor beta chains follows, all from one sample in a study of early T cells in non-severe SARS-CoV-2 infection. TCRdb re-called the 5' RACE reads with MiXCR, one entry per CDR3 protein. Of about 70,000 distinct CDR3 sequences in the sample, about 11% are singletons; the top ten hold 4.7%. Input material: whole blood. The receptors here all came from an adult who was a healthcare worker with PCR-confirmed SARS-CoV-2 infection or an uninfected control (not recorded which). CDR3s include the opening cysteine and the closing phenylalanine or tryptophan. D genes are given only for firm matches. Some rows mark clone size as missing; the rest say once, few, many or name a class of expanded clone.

TGCAGTGCTCCCAAGGCGACTAGCGGGGGGTCAAAGCAGTTCTTC CSAPKATSGGSKQFF TRBJ2-1 TRBD2 - TRBV20-1
TGTGCCAGCAGCCAACGGGGGGTTTCGACTGAAGCTTTCTTT CASSQRGVSTEAFF TRBJ1-1 - - TRBV3-1
TGCAGTGCTAGAGGACAGGGCACTGAAGCTTTCTTT CSARGQGTEAFF TRBJ1-1 TRBD1 many TRBV20-1
TGTGCCAGCTCACCACCGTCCCGCTACCGGCCCCAGCATTTT CASSPPSRYRPQHF TRBJ1-5 - many TRBV18
TGTGCCAGCAGCCCCGACAGCTCCTACGAGCAGTACTTC CASSPDSSYEQYF TRBJ2-7 - few TRBV6-5
TGTGCCAGCAGTGTAGTAGGGGGCGCGTCTGAAGCTTTCTTT CASSVVGGASEAFF TRBJ1-1 TRBD1 few TRBV6-4
TGCAGTGCCGTTGACAGTGAAGCTTTCTTT CSAVDSEAFF TRBJ1-1 - many TRBV20-1
TGCAGCGTTCGGTTCAATGAGCAGTTCTTC CSVRFNEQFF TRBJ2-1 - - TRBV29-1
TGTGCCAGCAGCTTGGAGGATCGTAGGAATCAGCCCCAGCATTTT CASSLEDRRNQPQHF TRBJ1-5 - few TRBV5-5
TGTGCCAGCCCCGGAGGGCTTTCCTACGAGCAGTACTTC CASPGGLSYEQYF TRBJ2-7 - - TRBV7-9
TGCGCCAGCAGCCAAGAGAGTAGCGGGGGGCCTTACAATGAGCAGTTCTTC CASSQESSGGPYNEQFF TRBJ2-1 TRBD2 many TRBV4-3
TGCAGTGCTACGGGCGCCTACGAGCAGTACTTC CSATGAYEQYF TRBJ2-7 - many TRBV20-1
TGTGCCAGCAGTTACTCCTTACACCCAGCGGGGAACACTGAAGCTTTCTTT CASSYSLHPAGNTEAFF TRBJ1-1 - - TRBV6-2/TRBV6-3
TGTGCCAGCAGGGGGTTCAGGGGGGAAGGCTACACCTTC CASRGFRGEGYTF TRBJ1-2 TRBD1 - TRBV25-1
TGCGCCAGCCATACGGAGTCCTACAATGAGCAGTTCTTC CASHTESYNEQFF TRBJ2-1 - few TRBV10-2
TGTGCCAGCAGTTTACAGAGAAATCAGCCCCAGCATTTT CASSLQRNQPQHF TRBJ1-5 - many TRBV27
TGTGCCAGCGGAATACCGGGACAGGTGGCATCCTATGGCTACACCTTC CASGIPGQVASYGYTF TRBJ1-2 TRBD1 - TRBV7-9
TGCGCCAGCTCAAATAGCGGGGGTTCCTACAATGGGCAGTTCTTC CASSNSGGSYNGQFF TRBJ2-1 TRBD2 - TRBV5-1
TGTGCCAGCAGCTCGAGCTGGACAGTCTCTGGAAACACCATATATTTT CASSSSWTVSGNTIYF TRBJ1-3 - - TRBV5-5
TGTGCCAGCAGCTTAGGAGGTTCCCAAGAGACCCAGTACTTC CASSLGGSQETQYF TRBJ2-5 - many TRBV7-3
TGTGCCAGCAGTTTATCCCACAGGGGCACTGAAGCTTTCTTT CASSLSHRGTEAFF TRBJ1-1 TRBD1 few TRBV27
TGTGCCAGTAGTTCGGACAGAGCGAATGAGCAGTTCTTC CASSSDRANEQFF TRBJ2-1 - many TRBV19
TGTGCCAGCAGTTTCGAGACAGGGGCCCGAGATACGCAGTATTTT CASSFETGARDTQYF TRBJ2-3 TRBD1 few TRBV12-3/TRBV12-4
TGTGCCAGTAGTAGCAGACAGGAACTCTCCTACGAGCAGTACTTC CASSSRQELSYEQYF TRBJ2-7 - many TRBV19
TGTGCCAGCAGCCCCGGACAGCCGAATTCACCCCTCCACTTT CASSPGQPNSPLHF TRBJ1-6 - - TRBV7-2
TGTGCCAGCAGCTCGGGACAGGGTGTTGGGGAGACCCAGTACTTC CASSSGQGVGETQYF TRBJ2-5 TRBD1 many TRBV12-3/TRBV12-4
TGTGCCAGCAGCGTAGAGGGGACAGTGGACCATGAGCAGTTCTTC CASSVEGTVDHEQFF TRBJ2-1 TRBD1 few TRBV9
TGTGCCAGCAGACTAGGGCCTCTTCAAGAGACCCAGTACTTC CASRLGPLQETQYF TRBJ2-5 - many TRBV12-3/TRBV12-4
TGTGCCAGCAGGGACGGTTACGAGCAGTACTTC CASRDGYEQYF TRBJ2-7 - - TRBV6-5
TGTGCCAGCAGCCCGGCGGGTTATCGCACAGATACGCAGTATTTT CASSPAGYRTDTQYF TRBJ2-3 - - TRBV11-2
TGTGCCAGCAGATCACAGGGAAGCGGGGAGCTGTTTTTT CASRSQGSGELFF TRBJ2-2 - - TRBV7-9
TGTGCCAGCATGGTGGACTCTGGAAACACCATATATTTT CASMVDSGNTIYF TRBJ1-3 - many TRBV2
TGCAGTGCTGACAGTAACTATGGCTACACCTTC CSADSNYGYTF TRBJ1-2 - few TRBV20-1
TGTGCCAGCAGCGGGGGACAGGGCGTCCACGAGCAGTACTTC CASSGGQGVHEQYF TRBJ2-7 TRBD1 - TRBV6-6
TGTGCCAGCAGGGGTTACAGGGTAGACACTGAAGCTTTCTTT CASRGYRVDTEAFF TRBJ1-1 - - TRBV6-5
TGTGCCAGCAGTGAAGATCCGGGTCAGGGTTTCTTT CASSEDPGQGFF TRBJ1-1 - many TRBV2
TGTGCCATCAGGGGGCCCACTGAAGCTTTCTTT CAIRGPTEAFF TRBJ1-1 TRBD1 many TRBV2
TGTGCCAGCAGCCATCCAAAAAGGGCCATTTCCTACAATGAGCAGTTCTTC CASSHPKRAISYNEQFF TRBJ2-1 - many TRBV7-9
TGCAGCGTTCCAAACATAGGGACACCCTACAATGAGCAGTTCTTC CSVPNIGTPYNEQFF TRBJ2-1 - many TRBV29-1
TGCGCCAGCAGTGAGTGGCCGACTAATGAAAAACTGTTTTTT CASSEWPTNEKLFF TRBJ1-4 - few TRBV10-1
TGCGCCAGCAGCCAAGTCTACAGGGGAGGCTACACCTTC CASSQVYRGGYTF TRBJ1-2 TRBD1 - TRBV4-1
TGTGCCAGCAGTCGTTTAGTGGGGGACACCGGGGAGCTGTTTTTT CASSRLVGDTGELFF TRBJ2-2 - - TRBV27
TGTGCCAGCAGCTTACCCGGGACAGGGATTAACTACGAGCAGTACTTC CASSLPGTGINYEQYF TRBJ2-7 TRBD1 few TRBV7-2
TGCAGTGCTCGGCCTAGTAACTCTGGAAACACCATATATTTT CSARPSNSGNTIYF TRBJ1-3 - many TRBV20-1
TGTGCCAGCAGTTCCCGACAGGGAGGAGATGAAAAACTGTTTTTT CASSSRQGGDEKLFF TRBJ1-4 TRBD1 many TRBV12-3/TRBV12-4
TGTGCCAGCAGCGTAGGTTCAGGGGGCCACGAGCAGTACTTC CASSVGSGGHEQYF TRBJ2-7 TRBD1 many TRBV9